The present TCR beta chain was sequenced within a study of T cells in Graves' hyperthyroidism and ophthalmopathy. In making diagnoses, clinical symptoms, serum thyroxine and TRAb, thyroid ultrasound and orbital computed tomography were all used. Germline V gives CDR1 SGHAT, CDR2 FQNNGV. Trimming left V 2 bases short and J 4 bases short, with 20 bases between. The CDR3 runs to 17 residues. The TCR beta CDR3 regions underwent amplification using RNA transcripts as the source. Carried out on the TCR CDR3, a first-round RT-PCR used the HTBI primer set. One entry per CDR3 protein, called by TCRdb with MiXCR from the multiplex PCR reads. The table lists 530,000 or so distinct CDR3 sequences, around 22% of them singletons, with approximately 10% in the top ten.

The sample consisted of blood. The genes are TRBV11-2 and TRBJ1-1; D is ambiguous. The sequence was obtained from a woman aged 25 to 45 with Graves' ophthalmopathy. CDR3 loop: CASSLQVEGRSGTEAFF. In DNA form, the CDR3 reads TGTGCCAGCAGCTTACAAGTAGAAGGCAGGTCCGGCACTGAAGCTTTCTTT. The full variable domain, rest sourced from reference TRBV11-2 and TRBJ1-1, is EAGVAQSPRYKIIEKRQSVAFWCNPISGHATLYWYQQILGQGPKLLIQFQNNGVVDDSQLPKDRFSAERLKGVDSTLKIQPAKLEDSAVYLCASSLQVEGRSGTEAFFGQGTRLTVV.